What follows are 20 T cell receptor beta chains derived from one specimen sequenced in a study of T cells expressing NK-cell markers. For each CDR3 protein, TCRdb gives one entry from its re-call of the 5' RACE reads, without DNA. This repertoire includes about 260,000 distinct CDR3 sequences. Sequences were obtained from blood T cells: a sorted CD56 or NKG2C T cell subset, CD4+ or CD8+ T cells, or bulk PBMC T cells (not recorded which). These receptors were collected from a man younger than 30 in good health.

The chain combines TRBV18 with TRBJ1-4. The germline CDR1 and CDR2 sequences are KGHSH and LQKENI. The CDR3 loop spans 14 amino acids. CDR3 residues: CASSPAPSGEKLFF. The entire variable domain, with the rest obtained from reference TRBV18 and TRBJ1-4, is as follows: NAGVMQNPRHLVRRRGQEARLRCSPMKGHSHVYWYRQLPEEGLKFMVYLQKENIIDESGMPKERFSAEFPKEGPSILRIQQVVRGDSAAYFCASSPAPSGEKLFFGSGTQLSVL.

J is TRBJ1-5 and V is TRBV29-1; TCRdb's D gene call, TRBD1, goes unchecked for lack of DNA. CDR3 length: 13 amino acids. Germline lookup yields CDR1 SQVTM and CDR2 ANQGSEA. CDR3 region: CSVGQGGYQPQHF.

The J gene is TRBJ2-1, the V gene TRBV18; the TCRdb D gene call, TRBD2, has no DNA to confirm it. This CDR3 is 16 amino acids long. Germline CDR1 KGHSH, CDR2 LQKENI. The CDR3 sequence: CASSPGGTSVKNEQFF.

V usage is TRBV4-1 and J usage is TRBJ1-5; the TCRdb D gene call, TRBD1, has no DNA to confirm it. CDR1 is MGHRA, CDR2 YSYEKL, per germline. The CDR3 is 14 residues long. CDR3: CASSPPGVPQPQHF.

The CDR3 sequence: CASSPPTGGAFF. The chain uses TRBV12-3 or TRBV12-4 and TRBJ1-1; without DNA, the TCRdb call of TRBD1 cannot be checked. The CDR3 is made up of 12 amino acids.

This chain links TRBV20-1 with TRBJ2-2; lacking DNA, the TRBD1 call made by TCRdb goes unchecked. This CDR3 region has 13 residues. Germline assignment: CDR1 DFQATT and CDR2 SNEGSKA (reference sequence). CDR3: CSARRQGNGELFF.

J is TRBJ2-1 and V is TRBV28; TCRdb's D call of TRBD2 is untestable without DNA. Germline CDR1 and CDR2: MDHEN and SYDVKM. CDR3 size: 15 residues. The chain's CDR3 is CASSSSGRAKNEQFF.

The chain carries TRBV29-1 and TRBJ2-7; TCRdb designates TRBD2, a call that cannot be tested without DNA. CDR1 and CDR2 (germline): SQVTM, ANQGSEA. This CDR3 region has 15 residues. The chain's CDR3 is CSVGLAGGLAYEQYF.

The chain joins TRBV20-1 to TRBJ2-3; TCRdb calls TRBD2, which cannot be checked without DNA. Germline-derived CDR1 and CDR2 are DFQATT and SNEGSKA (reference sequence). This CDR3 spans 16 amino acids. The CDR3 protein is CSARDLLTSVTDTQYF.

The chain recombines TRBV3-1 with TRBJ2-1. The CDR3 contains 17 residues. Germline V gene data show CDR1 as LGHDT and CDR2 as YNNKEL (reference sequence). CDR3 sequence reads: CASSQDLIGEPYNEQFF.

This rearrangement joins TRBV5-1 to TRBJ2-3. Per the germline V gene, CDR1 is SGHRS and CDR2 is YFSETQ. The CDR3 has 13 amino acids. CDR3 in amino acids: CASSLVMADTQYF.

The chain couples TRBV20-1 to TRBJ2-3; there is no DNA to check the TCRdb D call of TRBD1. The CDR3 has 12 residues. The germline CDR1 and CDR2 sequences are DFQATT and SNEGSKA (reference sequence). The CDR3 protein is CSAADREDTQYF.

J is TRBJ2-1 and V is TRBV7-3; TCRdb indicates TRBD2, and absent DNA this call remains unverified. Germline V gene sequence: CDR1 SGHTA, CDR2 FQGTGA. The CDR3 runs 15 residues. CDR3 sequence reads: CASSPERSAYNEQFF.

V and J are TRBV6-5 and TRBJ2-7; TCRdb's assignment of TRBD1 cannot be checked, as there is no DNA. Germline CDR1 reads MNHEY; CDR2 reads SVGAGI. The CDR3 is 15 residues long. CDR3 residues: CASSYSTGHRDEQYF.

CDR3 region: CASSSGGSGRETQYF. V usage is TRBV5-8 and J usage is TRBJ2-5; no DNA is available, so the TRBD2 call from TCRdb remains unchecked. The germline CDR1 and CDR2 sequences are SGHTS and YDEGEE. This CDR3 spans 15 amino acids.

The rearrangement links TRBV10-3 to TRBJ2-7; the D call of TRBD1 rests on TCRdb alone, since no DNA is present to check it. The CDR3 runs 15 residues. Germline assignment: CDR1 ENHRY and CDR2 SYGVKD. CDR3 sequence reads: CAISDPDRKVYEQYF.

J is TRBJ2-7 and V is TRBV5-1; TCRdb returns TRBD2, unconfirmable since there is no DNA. Germline V lookup: CDR1 SGHRS, CDR2 YFSETQ. The CDR3 runs to 15 residues. CDR3 in amino acids: CASSFYGREKWEQYF.

The rearrangement joins TRBV6-5 to TRBJ1-2; TCRdb picks TRBD1, but there is no DNA to check that call. This CDR3 has 16 amino acids. The germline V gene encodes CDR1 MNHEY and CDR2 SVGAGI. The CDR3 reads CASSYSGQGDGYGYTF.

The rearrangement links TRBV30 to TRBJ2-5; TCRdb reports TRBD2, a call that lacks DNA to check it against. The CDR3 totals 11 residues. Germline lookup yields CDR1 GTSNPN and CDR2 SVGIG (reference sequence). This CDR3 is CAWTSLETQYF.

The CDR3: CSAYGLAGGKETQYF. The chain joins TRBV20-1 to TRBJ2-5; the TRBD2 assignment by TCRdb is unverifiable without DNA. This CDR3 spans 15 amino acids. The germline gives CDR1 DFQATT, CDR2 SNEGSKA (reference sequence).